The clone carrying this T cell receptor (beta chain) was counted only a few times. Its antigen is currently unknown. The data are from a study of cytomegalovirus exposure and HLA in healthy donors. V dropped 5 bases and J dropped 4 bases, with 12 bases sitting between them. The CDR3 is 15 amino acids. Germline values: CDR1 LGHNA, CDR2 YSLEER. With 60 Vbeta and 13 Jbeta primers, the PCR was carried out. Assay used: immunoSEQ multiplex PCR; TCRdb lists only in-frame clones, some missing. The data show under 150,000 clones, around 75% seen once. All the people who gave samples were healthy bone marrow donors. Nominally healthy donors provided the samples, though records likely missed some immune exposures. Study-level points and caveats: Trimming of TCR beta V- and J-genes showed a link, identified in a later analysis, to a missense DCLRE1C variant. Most subjects had HLA-A and HLA-B alleles reportedly predicted accurately by TCR beta sequences.

Material for sequencing was PBMCs. The chain is built from TRBV4-3 and TRBJ1-6; D gene uncertain. The TCR sequence derives from a woman aged 50 to 60 in good health and CMV-seropositive. The CDR3 DNA reads TGCGCCAGCAGCAACAGCCTTTCTTATAATTCACCCCTCCACTTT. Translating it yields CASSNSLSYNSPLHF.